These 14 T cell receptor beta chains share one sample of origin, sequenced in a study of blood T cell repertoires in COVID-19 (TCRdb year 2020). The library was obtained by the immunoSEQ multiplex PCR assay. As stored in TCRdb, this immuneACCESS dataset retains in-frame rearrangements with V and J assigned. A fraction of the clones does not appear; measured against another copy, unresolved V genes explain less than half of the discrepancy, and the remainder lacks a known reason. Present in this sample are about 360,000 clones, approximately 86% of which were seen just once. The ten most abundant clones make up less than 3.5% of the sample. Sequencing was done on a sample of peripheral blood. The receptors here all came from a human donor in a cohort sampled during active COVID-19.

V gene TRBV6-5 combines with J gene TRBJ2-3; 7 bases fit TRBD2. The CDR3 is made up of 15 amino acids. Losses at the gene ends were 0 bases for V and 5 bases for J; bases not matched to a gene: 5. Looked up from germline, CDR1 is MNHEY and CDR2 is SVGAGI. The CDR3 bases are TGTGCCAGCAGTTACTCGGGGTCGGGGGGAGATACGCAGTATTTT. This codes for CASSYSGSGGDTQYF.

V gene TRBV7-8 combines with J gene TRBJ2-1; the match to TRBD2 covers 8 bases. V lost 1 base and J lost 7; bases outside the gene matches: 12. Germline V gene sequence: CDR1 SGHVS, CDR2 FQNEAQ. This CDR3 comprises 17 residues. For the CDR3, the DNA is TGTGCCAGCAGCTTAGTTGGAGGGTTAGCGGGGTTGAATGAGCAGTTCTTC. Protein product: CASSLVGGLAGLNEQFF.

J is TRBJ1-1 and V is TRBV7-6, with 7 positions matching TRBD1. The germline V gene encodes CDR1 SGHVS and CDR2 FNYEAQ. The CDR3 is 18 residues long. V dropped 0 bases and J dropped 4; count of bases not matched to a gene: 14. CDR3 in DNA: TGTGCCAGCAGCTTAGCCGCAGGGACAGTAGAATTTGGCACTGAAGCTTTCTTT. Protein: CASSLAAGTVEFGTEAFF.

The rearrangement joins TRBV19 to TRBJ1-1, with a possible D match to TRBD1 (5 bases). The CDR3 consists of 14 residues. Trimming pared 4 bases from V and 3 bases from J, leaving 12 bases between. Germline assignment: CDR1 LNHDA and CDR2 SQIVND (reference sequence). CDR3 in DNA: TGTGCCAGTAGTAAACGGACATCGGACACTGAAGCTTTCTTT. It encodes CASSKRTSDTEAFF.

The rearrangement joins TRBV5-1 to TRBJ2-3; the D gene is possibly TRBD1 (5 bases). Deletions cut 5 bases from V and 5 bases from J, with 12 bases between. This CDR3 contains 13 residues. Germline assignment: CDR1 SGHRS and CDR2 YFSETQ. Written as DNA, the CDR3 is TGCGCCAGCAGATCGACCGACAGAGATACGCAGTATTTT. Translating it yields CASRSTDRDTQYF.

This chain connects TRBV28 to TRBJ2-1; 9 bases map to TRBD1. CDR3 length equals 11 residues. CDR1 is MDHEN, CDR2 SYDVKM, per germline. V shed 11 bases, J shed 7 bases, and the junction held 3 bases outside the gene matches. In DNA, the CDR3 is TGTGCCGGAGGGACAGGGAATGAGCAGTTCTTC. This translates into CAGGTGNEQFF. The full variable domain, completed using reference TRBV28 and TRBJ2-1, is DVKVTQSSRYLVKRTGEKVFLECVQDMDHENMFWYRQDPGLGLRLIYFSYDVKMKEKGDIPEGYSVSREKKERFSLILESASTNQTSMYLCAGGTGNEQFFGPGTRLTVL.

The V and J genes are TRBV2 and TRBJ2-1, with TRBD1 identical over 7 bases. V dropped 4 bases and J dropped 10; count of bases not matched to a gene: 7. The CDR3 runs 13 residues. From germline, CDR1 is SNHLY and CDR2 FYNNEI. This CDR3 reads CASSVTGAWEQFF. CDR3 DNA sequence: TGTGCCAGCAGTGTAACAGGGGCTTGGGAGCAGTTCTTC.

The chain couples TRBV5-1 to TRBJ2-1; weak D call: TRBD2 (5 bases). Germline CDR1 reads SGHRS; CDR2 reads YFSETQ. CDR3 length equals 13 residues. The germline V and J ends were trimmed by 1 base and 8 bases, with 10 bases remaining between them. The CDR3 loop is CASSLTSFDEQFF. In DNA, the CDR3 is TGCGCCAGCAGCTTGACTAGTTTCGATGAGCAGTTCTTC.

This chain links TRBV5-1 with TRBJ2-3, with D tentatively TRBD2 (5 bases). This CDR3 has 15 residues. V lost 3 bases and J lost 2, with 13 bases in between. Looked up from germline, CDR1 is SGHRS and CDR2 is YFSETQ. CDR3 amino acids: CASSSGVAFTDTQYF. The CDR3 bases are TGCGCCAGCAGCTCCGGGGTAGCGTTCACAGATACGCAGTATTTT. Drawing the rest from reference TRBV5-1 and TRBJ2-3, the complete variable domain is KAGVTQTPRYLIKTRGQQVTLSCSPISGHRSVSWYQQTPGQGLQFLFEYFSETQRNKGNFPGRFSGRQFSNSRSEMNVSTLELGDSALYLCASSSGVAFTDTQYFGPGTRLTVL.

Comment on this clone: The junction shows a germline mismatch at one end, possibly a read error. This CDR3 is CATSLATGLGGSYEQYF. CDR3 DNA sequence: TGCGCCACCAGCCTTGCAACCGGCCTGGGGGGCTCCTACGAGCAGTACTTC. This sequence joins TRBV5-1 and TRBJ2-7; perhaps TRBD2 as D (6 bases). Germline V gene sequence: CDR1 SGHRS, CDR2 YFSETQ. The CDR3 length is 17 residues.

The chain recombines TRBV7-8 with TRBJ1-3; TRBD1 matches 11 bases. The V and J ends lost 5 bases and 1 base, in that order; junction bases with no gene match: 10. The CDR3 runs to 18 residues. Germline lookup yields CDR1 SGHVS and CDR2 FQNEAQ. The CDR3 loop is CASSPDRTGGFSGNTIYF. The CDR3 coding sequence is TGTGCCAGCAGCCCAGACCGGACAGGGGGCTTTTCTGGAAACACCATATATTTT.

V gene TRBV28 combines with J gene TRBJ1-6; 7 bases align to TRBD1. Losses at the gene ends were 1 base for V and 6 bases for J; bases not matched to a gene: 9. The CDR3 length is 17 residues. Germline V gene lookup returns CDR1 MDHEN and CDR2 SYDVKM. This chain's CDR3 is CASSLYYDRVGNSPLHF. CDR3 DNA: TGTGCCAGCAGTTTATATTACGACAGGGTGGGTAATTCACCCCTCCACTTT.

The chain uses TRBV9 and TRBJ1-1; D is ambiguous. CDR1 and CDR2 from the germline V gene are SGDLS and YYNGEE. CDR3 length: 15 amino acids. Trimming cost V 3 bases and J 0 bases, with 12 bases left between them. The CDR3 sequence: CASSGGGEMNTEAFF. The DNA for the CDR3 is TGTGCCAGCAGCGGCGGAGGAGAGATGAACACTGAAGCTTTCTTT.

The chain combines TRBV3-1 (or the pseudogene TRBV3-2) with TRBJ1-2; 9 positions match TRBD1. Germline V gives CDR1 LGHDT, CDR2 YNNKEL (reference sequence). Trimming removed 4 bases from V and 4 bases from J; junction bases left unmatched: 7. This CDR3 spans 15 amino acids. The CDR3 DNA reads TGTGCCAGCAGCCTCCACAGGGGGCGCGGCTATGGCTACACCTTC. Its translation: CASSLHRGRGYGYTF.